Presented here are 19 T cell receptor beta chains from one specimen sequenced in a study of cytomegalovirus exposure and HLA in healthy donors (dated by TCRdb to 2016 to 2017). Library preparation used the immunoSEQ multiplex PCR assay. What TCRdb holds here is the immuneACCESS table cut down to in-frame rearrangements. Part of the clones is not present; checked against another copy, under half of the missing clones reflect an unresolved V gene, and the others are unexplained. Recorded for this sample are 330,000 or so clones; more than 80% of them occurred a single time. The ten largest make up roughly 0.8% of the sample. The sample comprised PBMCs. Receptors were obtained from a woman under 30 in good health and CMV-seronegative.

V is TRBV2 and J is TRBJ1-2; 7 positions agree with TRBD1. J gave up 5 bases and V 8 bases, and 2 bases lay outside the gene matches. From germline, CDR1 is SNHLY and CDR2 FYNNEI. The CDR3 extends over 11 amino acids. DNA of the CDR3: TGTGCCAGCTCAGGGGGGTATGGCTACACCTTC. It encodes CASSGGYGYTF.

This chain links TRBV9 with TRBJ2-1, with D perhaps matching TRBD2 (6 bases). CDR1 is SGDLS, CDR2 YYNGEE, per germline. This CDR3 region has 12 residues. The V and J ends lost 4 bases and 9 bases respectively, with 11 bases between them. In nucleotides, the CDR3 is TGTGCCAGCAGCCACCCTAGCGTTGAGCAGTTCTTC. Protein: CASSHPSVEQFF.

This rearrangement joins TRBV11-2 to TRBJ2-7, with D possibly being TRBD2 (6 bases). Per the germline V gene, CDR1 is SGHAT and CDR2 is FQNNGV. V was cut by 8 bases and J by 3 bases, with 11 bases left in between. The CDR3 extends over 12 amino acids. CDR3 sequence reads: CASAGGVYEQYF. The DNA for the CDR3 is TGTGCCAGCGCCGGGGGAGTCTACGAGCAGTACTTC.

V gene TRBV15 combines with J gene TRBJ1-2, with D perhaps TRBD1 (5 bases). Germline V gives CDR1 LNHNV, CDR2 YYDKDF (reference sequence). Trimming removed 4 bases at V and 0 bases at J, with 9 bases between. This CDR3 spans 14 amino acids. CDR3 bases: TGTGCCACCAGCACGGACACCACTAACTATGGCTACACCTTC. Translation gives CATSTDTTNYGYTF.

J is TRBJ1-4 and V is TRBV5-1; the D gene is possibly TRBD1 (5 bases). CDR1 is SGHRS and CDR2 is YFSETQ in the germline V gene. Trimming shortened V by 4 bases and J by 5 bases, and 15 bases separated the two germline ends. The CDR3 is 15 amino acids. In DNA form, the CDR3 reads TGCGCCAGCAGCCCCGACAGTTCCTTAAATGAAAAACTGTTTTTT. This translates into CASSPDSSLNEKLFF.

The CDR3 is CASSLGAGSYEQYF. The CDR3 DNA reads as TGTGCCAGCAGTTTAGGGGCGGGGTCCTACGAGCAGTACTTC. V usage is TRBV27 and J usage is TRBJ2-7; D is possibly TRBD2 (6 bases). The length of the CDR3 is 14 residues. CDR1 is MNHEY and CDR2 is SMNVEV in the germline V gene (reference sequence). Trimming cost V 2 bases and J 1 base, with 9 bases left between them.

The CDR3 DNA reads as TGCAGCGTTCTAGGCAGACTGGGGAGGACTGAAGCTTTCTTT. It translates to CSVLGRLGRTEAFF. The V gene is TRBV29-1, the J gene TRBJ1-1, with no clear D. The CDR3 has 14 amino acids. Trimming took off 5 bases at V and 5 bases at J, with 18 bases between the two ends. The V gene's germline CDR1 is SQVTM and CDR2 ANQGSEA. Drawing the rest from reference TRBV29-1 and TRBJ1-1, the complete variable domain is SAVISQKPSRDICQRGTSLTIQCQVDSQVTMMFWYRQQPGQSLTLIATANQGSEATYESGFVIDKFPISRPNLTFSTLTVSNMSPEDSSIYLCSVLGRLGRTEAFFGQGTRLTVV.

This chain uses TRBV6-1 with TRBJ1-3; D is perhaps TRBD1 (5 bases). Germline V gene data show CDR1 as MNHNS and CDR2 as SASEGT. The CDR3 runs 15 residues. V lost 1 base, J lost 2 bases, and 9 bases lay in between. The CDR3 DNA reads TGTGCCAGCAGTGAAGACAGGTTTGCTGGAAACACCATATATTTT. Translation gives CASSEDRFAGNTIYF.

This clone has a single count. This chain uses TRBV7-9 with TRBJ2-3, with a weak D call TRBD1 (6 bases). CDR3 size: 17 residues. Between the trimmed V and J ends, which lost 5 bases and 3 bases, there was a span of 21 bases. The germline CDR1 and CDR2 sequences are SEHNR and FQNEAQ (reference sequence). CDR3 protein: CASSLLRAGDSTDTQYF. The CDR3, as DNA: TGTGCCAGCAGCCTCCTAAGGGCAGGGGATAGTACAGATACGCAGTATTTT.

The chain couples TRBV2 to TRBJ1-1; maybe TRBD1 (5 bases). The CDR3 is made up of 14 amino acids. CDR1 is SNHLY, CDR2 FYNNEI, per germline. V was trimmed by 4 bases and J by 1 base, leaving 10 bases between them. The CDR3 reads CASSGGTPNTEAFF. CDR3 sequence (DNA): TGTGCCAGCAGTGGGGGCACACCGAACACTGAAGCTTTCTTT.

The table lists this clone with a count of one. V gene TRBV28 combines with J gene TRBJ2-1, with TRBD1 matching 7 bases. CDR3 length equals 17 residues. V dropped 6 bases and J dropped 1; count of bases not matched to a gene: 12. Germline-derived CDR1 and CDR2 are MDHEN and SYDVKM. The chain's CDR3 is CASRPTGTEISYNEQFF. For the CDR3, the DNA is TGTGCCAGCAGACCTACCGGGACAGAGATTTCCTACAATGAGCAGTTCTTC.

This clone was counted a single time. The chain is built from TRBV14 and TRBJ2-7; the D is unclear. The CDR3 covers 14 residues. Germline V gives CDR1 SGHDN, CDR2 FVKESK. The ends were cut back, 1 base at V and 2 bases at J, with 9 bases in the middle. CDR3 sequence reads: CASSQVQIPYEQYF. DNA of the CDR3: TGTGCCAGCAGCCAAGTACAGATCCCCTACGAGCAGTACTTC.

The chain joins TRBV4-2 to TRBJ1-1; unclear D gene. V lost 0 bases and J 7 bases, leaving 18 bases between the germline ends. CDR3 length equals 16 residues. Germline V gene sequence: CDR1 LGHNA, CDR2 YNFKEQ. DNA of the CDR3: TGTGCCAGCAGCCAAGATCCCACTGGCGAGGGCATTGAAGCTTTCTTT. As protein: CASSQDPTGEGIEAFF.

The CDR3 sequence: CASTGTGKKNEQFF. The CDR3 DNA reads as TGTGCCAGCACGGGGACAGGGAAGAAGAATGAGCAGTTCTTC. The V and J genes are TRBV27 and TRBJ2-1, with 9 nucleotides matching TRBD1. CDR1 MNHEY and CDR2 SMNVEV come from the germline V gene (reference sequence). CDR3 length: 14 amino acids. J lost 7 bases, V lost 7 bases, and 8 bases had no gene match.

This chain uses TRBV19 with TRBJ2-5; D is unresolved. The CDR3 totals 15 residues. Germline assignment: CDR1 LNHDA and CDR2 SQIVND (reference sequence). V lost 3 bases and J lost 5, with 16 bases in between. CDR3 region: CASSIYTGYGETQYF. CDR3 bases: TGTGCCAGTAGTATCTATACGGGTTATGGGGAGACCCAGTACTTC.

The chain combines TRBV6-1 with TRBJ2-7; TRBD1 agrees at 10 bases. V shed 7 bases, J shed 4 bases, and the junction held 10 bases outside the gene matches. This CDR3 has 15 residues. Per germline, CDR1 MNHNS and CDR2 SASEGT. The CDR3 coding sequence is TGTGCCAGCAACCGGCGACAGGGGGCCGATTACGAGCAGTACTTC. Its translation: CASNRRQGADYEQYF.

The CDR3 reads CASSPPGGSGEETQYF. The CDR3 DNA reads TGCGCCAGCAGTCCCCCCGGCGGGAGCGGAGAAGAGACCCAGTACTTC. V is TRBV23-1 and J is TRBJ2-5; 7 positions match TRBD2. TRBV23-1 is an ORF, with its function uncertain. The CDR3 is 16 amino acids. V dropped 4 bases and J dropped 3; count of bases not matched to a gene: 11.

The chain uses TRBV11-2 and TRBJ1-1; 7 positions match TRBD1. The CDR3 is 13 amino acids. V was pared by 1 base and J by 8 bases, with 4 bases of the junction left unmatched. Germline values: CDR1 SGHAT, CDR2 FQNNGV. CDR3 nucleotides: TGTGCCAGCAGCTTAGGTAGGGACAGAGAAGCTTTCTTT. It translates to CASSLGRDREAFF.

The V and J genes are TRBV9 and TRBJ2-6; 8 bases align to TRBD2. After removal of 3 bases from V and 4 bases from J, the junction contained 12 bases not matched to a gene. CDR3 size: 18 residues. Germline V gene sequence: CDR1 SGDLS, CDR2 YYNGEE. The CDR3 nucleotides are TGTGCCAGCAGCGCCCAAGGTAGCGGGAATTCCGGGGCCAACGTCCTGACTTTC. This codes for CASSAQGSGNSGANVLTF. Looking up the rest from reference TRBV9 and TRBJ2-6 gives the full variable domain: DSGVTQTPKHLITATGQRVTLRCSPRSGDLSVYWYQQSLDQGLQFLIQYYNGEERAKGNILERFSAQQFPDLHSELNLSSLELGDSALYFCASSAQGSGNSGANVLTFGAGSRLTVL.